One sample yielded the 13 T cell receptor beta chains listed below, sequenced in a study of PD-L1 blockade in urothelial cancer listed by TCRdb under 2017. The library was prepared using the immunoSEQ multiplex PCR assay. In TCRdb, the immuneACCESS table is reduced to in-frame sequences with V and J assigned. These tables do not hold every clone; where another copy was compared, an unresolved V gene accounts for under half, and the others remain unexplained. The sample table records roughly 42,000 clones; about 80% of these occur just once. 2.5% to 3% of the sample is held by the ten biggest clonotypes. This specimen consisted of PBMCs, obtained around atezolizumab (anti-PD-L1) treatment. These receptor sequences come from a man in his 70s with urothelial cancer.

The CDR3 reads CASSQDLEDTEAFF. In nucleotides, the CDR3 is TGTGCCAGCAGCCAAGATCTAGAGGACACTGAAGCTTTCTTT. The genes are TRBV14 and TRBJ1-1; D unclear. This CDR3 comprises 14 residues. V dropped 0 bases and J dropped 3 bases, with 8 bases sitting between them. Looked up from germline, CDR1 is SGHDN and CDR2 is FVKESK.

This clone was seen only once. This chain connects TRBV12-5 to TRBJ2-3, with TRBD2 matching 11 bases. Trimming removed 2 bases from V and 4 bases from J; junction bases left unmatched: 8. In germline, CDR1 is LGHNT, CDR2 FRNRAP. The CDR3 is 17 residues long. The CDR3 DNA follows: TGTGCTAGTGGTTTGCCTACTAGCGGGAGAGGATCAGATACGCAGTATTTT. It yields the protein CASGLPTSGRGSDTQYF.

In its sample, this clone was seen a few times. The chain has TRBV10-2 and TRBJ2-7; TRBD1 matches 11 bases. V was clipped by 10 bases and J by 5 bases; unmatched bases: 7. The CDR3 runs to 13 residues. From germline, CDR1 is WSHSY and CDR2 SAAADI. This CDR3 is CAIRDRGYDEQYF. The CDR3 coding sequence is TGCGCCATAAGGGACAGGGGGTATGACGAGCAGTACTTC.

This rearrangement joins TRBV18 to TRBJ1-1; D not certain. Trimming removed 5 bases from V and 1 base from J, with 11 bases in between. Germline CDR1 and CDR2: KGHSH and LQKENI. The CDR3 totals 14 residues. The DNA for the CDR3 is TGTGCCAGCTCATCGGGGTCGAGGAACACTGAAGCTTTCTTT. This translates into CASSSGSRNTEAFF.

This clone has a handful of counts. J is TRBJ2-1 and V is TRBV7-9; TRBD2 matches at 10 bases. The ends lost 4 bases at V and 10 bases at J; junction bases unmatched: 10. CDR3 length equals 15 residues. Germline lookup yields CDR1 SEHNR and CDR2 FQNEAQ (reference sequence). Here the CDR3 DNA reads TGTGCCAGCAGCTCGGCCGGGACTAGCGCGGAAGAGCAGTTCTTC. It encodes CASSSAGTSAEEQFF.

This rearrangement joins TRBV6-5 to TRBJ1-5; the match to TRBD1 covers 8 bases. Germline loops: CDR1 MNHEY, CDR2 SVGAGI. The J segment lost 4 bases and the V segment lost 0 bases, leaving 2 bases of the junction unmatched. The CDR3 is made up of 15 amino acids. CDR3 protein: CASSYSTGDNQPQHF. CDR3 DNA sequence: TGTGCCAGCAGTTACTCGACAGGGGATAATCAGCCCCAGCATTTT.

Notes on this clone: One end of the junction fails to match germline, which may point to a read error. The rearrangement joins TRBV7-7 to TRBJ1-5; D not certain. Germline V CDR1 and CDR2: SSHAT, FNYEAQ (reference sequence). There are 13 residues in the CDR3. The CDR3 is CASSPEEGQPQHF. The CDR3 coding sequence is TGTGCTAGCAGCCCCGAGGAGGGTCAGCCCCAGCATTTT.

In DNA form, the CDR3 reads TGTGCCAGCAGTGACGGACTAGCTAATGAGCAGTTCTTC. Residues: CASSDGLANEQFF. The J gene is TRBJ2-1, the V gene TRBV2, with TRBD2 identical over 8 bases. Germline V gene data show CDR1 as SNHLY and CDR2 as FYNNEI. The CDR3 extends over 13 amino acids. V was pared by 3 bases and J by 7 bases, with 2 bases of the junction left unmatched.

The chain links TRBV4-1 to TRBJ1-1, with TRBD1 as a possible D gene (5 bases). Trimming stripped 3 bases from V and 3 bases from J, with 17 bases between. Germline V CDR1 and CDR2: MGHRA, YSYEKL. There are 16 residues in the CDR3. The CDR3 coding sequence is TGCGCCAGCAGCCATGCCTCGGCGCGGGGGGACACTGAAGCTTTCTTT. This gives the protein CASSHASARGDTEAFF.

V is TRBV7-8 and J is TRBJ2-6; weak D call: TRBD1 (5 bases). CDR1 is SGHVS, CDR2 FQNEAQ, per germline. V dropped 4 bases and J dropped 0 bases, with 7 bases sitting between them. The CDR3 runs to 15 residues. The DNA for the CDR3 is TGTGCCAGCAGCTACGACAGCTCTGGGGCCAACGTCCTGACTTTC. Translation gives CASSYDSSGANVLTF. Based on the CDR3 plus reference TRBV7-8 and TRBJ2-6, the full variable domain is GAGVSQSPRYKVAKRGQDVALRCDPISGHVSLFWYQQALGQGPEFLTYFQNEAQLDKSGLPSDRFFAERPEGSVSTLKIQRTQQEDSAVYLCASSYDSSGANVLTFGAGSRLTVL.

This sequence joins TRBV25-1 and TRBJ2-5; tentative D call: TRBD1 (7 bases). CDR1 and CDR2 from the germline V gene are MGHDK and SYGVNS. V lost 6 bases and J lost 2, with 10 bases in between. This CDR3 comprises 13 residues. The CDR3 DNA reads TGTGCCAGCAGGGCAGGGGGGCAAGAGACCCAGTACTTC. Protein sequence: CASRAGGQETQYF.

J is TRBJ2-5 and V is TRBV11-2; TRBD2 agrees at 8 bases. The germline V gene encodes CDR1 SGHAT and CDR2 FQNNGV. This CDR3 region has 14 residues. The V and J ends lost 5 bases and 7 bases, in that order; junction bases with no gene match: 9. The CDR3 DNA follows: TGTGCCAGCAGCCGAACTAGCGGACGCGGGACCCAGTACTTC. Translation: CASSRTSGRGTQYF.

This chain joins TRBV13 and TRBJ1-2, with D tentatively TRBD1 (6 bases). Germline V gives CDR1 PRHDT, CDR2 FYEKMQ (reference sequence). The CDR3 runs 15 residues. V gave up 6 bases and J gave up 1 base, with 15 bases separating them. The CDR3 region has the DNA TGTGCCAGCAGGAGGTGGGGGCGGAGTAACTATGGCTACACCTTC. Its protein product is CASRRWGRSNYGYTF. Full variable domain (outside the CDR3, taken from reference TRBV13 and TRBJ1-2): AAGVIQSPRHLIKEKRETATLKCYPIPRHDTVYWYQQGPGQDPQFLISFYEKMQSDKGSIPDRFSAQQFSDYHSELNMSSLELGDSALYFCASRRWGRSNYGYTFGSGTRLTVV.